A selection of T cell receptor beta chains follows, all from one sample in a study of beta chain features in type 1 diabetes. The data were produced by immunoSEQ multiplex PCR, yet TCRdb's version contains in-frame clones alone and is incomplete. The sample has under 450,000 clones; roughly 14% are singletons. Input material: naive CD4+ T cells from blood. The receptor source for this set is a man aged 30 to 45 in good health. Each CDR3 is given with its conserved first and last residue. D genes are given only for firm matches. Clone size is not always given. Where it is, it says once, few, many or a class for expanded clones.

size | J | V | D | CDR3 | DNA
. | TRBJ1-5 | TRBV30 | . | CAWSVLGGQPQHF | TGTGCCTGGAGTGTACTAGGTGGCCAGCCCCAGCATTTT
. | TRBJ2-1 | TRBV6-1 | . | CASSRGEQFF | TGTGCCAGCAGCAGGGGTGAGCAGTTCTTC
. | TRBJ2-3 | TRBV5-4 | . | CASSVTDTQYF | TGTGCCAGCAGCGTGACAGATACGCAGTATTTT
few | TRBJ1-1 | TRBV10-3 | . | CAISDRQGHTEAFF | TGTGCCATCAGTGATCGGCAGGGGCATACTGAAGCTTTCTTT
. | TRBJ2-3 | TRBV7-9 | . | CASSQTLTADTQYF | TGTGCCAGCAGCCAAACCCTTACGGCAGATACGCAGTATTTT
. | TRBJ2-1 | TRBV25-1 | . | CASSEWRDSSNEQFF | TGTGCCAGCAGTGAATGGCGGGACTCGTCCAATGAGCAGTTCTTC
few | TRBJ2-2 | TRBV5-4 | TRBD1 | CASSILTGGAPMNTGELFF | TGTGCCAGCAGCATTCTGACAGGGGGCGCTCCCATGAACACCGGGGAGCTGTTTTTT
few | TRBJ2-1 | TRBV4-1 | TRBD2 | CASSQGRLGLASYNEQFF | TGCGCCAGCAGCCAAGGGCGGCTTGGACTAGCCTCCTACAATGAGCAGTTCTTC
. | TRBJ1-5 | TRBV28 | . | CASSAPGASNQPQHF | TGTGCCAGCAGCGCCCCCGGGGCTAGCAATCAGCCCCAGCATTTT
few | TRBJ2-1 | TRBV7-2 | . | CASSLEGTRDLSSYNEQFF | TGTGCCAGCAGCTTAGAGGGCACGCGGGACCTAAGCTCCTACAATGAGCAGTTCTTC
. | TRBJ2-5 | TRBV25-1 | TRBD1 | CASSRTWQGDRETQYF | TGTGCCAGCAGCCGAACTTGGCAGGGGGATCGAGAGACCCAGTACTTC
few | TRBJ1-2 | TRBV9 | TRBD1 | CASSGTGRMNGYTF | TGTGCCAGCAGCGGGACAGGGAGGATGAACGGCTACACCTTC
few | TRBJ2-1 | TRBV7-3 | TRBD2 | CASSLTGTSGRLQFF | TGTGCCAGCAGCTTAACCGGGACTAGCGGGAGGTTGCAGTTCTTC
few | TRBJ2-3 | TRBV10-3 | . | CAISDSAGGTDTQYF | TGTGCCATCAGTGATTCAGCGGGTGGCACAGATACGCAGTATTTT
. | TRBJ2-5 | TRBV6-5 | . | CASRLGLGETQYF | TGTGCCAGCAGACTAGGGCTTGGAGAGACCCAGTACTTC
few | TRBJ2-7 | TRBV7-2 | . | CASSLAAYEQYF | TGTGCCAGCAGCTTAGCGGCGTACGAGCAGTACTTC
. | TRBJ2-3 | TRBV12-5 | TRBD2 | CASGFGSGRDTQYF | TGTGCTAGTGGTTTCGGTAGCGGGAGAGATACGCAGTATTTT
. | TRBJ2-2 | TRBV2 | TRBD1 | CASSGRTGDTGELFF | TGTGCCAGCAGTGGACGGACAGGGGACACCGGGGAGCTGTTTTTT
few | TRBJ1-5 | TRBV4-1 | . | CASSQDWDQPQHF | TGCGCCAGCAGCCAAGATTGGGATCAGCCCCAGCATTTT
. | TRBJ2-2 | TRBV18 | . | CASSPPGRVTGELFF | TGTGCCAGCTCACCACCTGGCAGGGTCACCGGGGAGCTGTTTTTT
. | TRBJ2-2 | TRBV21-1 | . | CASSSGLAGNTGELFF | TGTGCCAGCAGCAGCGGACTAGCGGGAAACACCGGGGAGCTGTTTTTT
. | TRBJ2-1 | TRBV7-9 | . | CASSAPVVGAEQFF | TGTGCCAGCAGCGCCCCGGTAGTGGGCGCAGAGCAGTTCTTC
. | TRBJ2-3 | TRBV7-2 | TRBD2 | CASSTRLAGPATDTQYF | TGTGCCAGCAGCACGCGACTAGCGGGACCTGCCACAGATACGCAGTATTTT
few | TRBJ2-1 | TRBV27 | TRBD2 | CASSPYLGRYGNEQFF | TGTGCCAGCAGTCCCTATCTCGGGAGGTATGGCAATGAGCAGTTCTTC
many | TRBJ2-5 | TRBV29-1 | . | CSGWDLQETQYF | TGCAGCGGCTGGGACTTACAAGAGACCCAGTACTTC
few | TRBJ2-7 | TRBV13 | TRBD2 | CASSRTSGAYEQYF | TGTGCCAGCAGCAGGACTAGCGGGGCCTACGAGCAGTACTTC
. | TRBJ2-1 | TRBV30 | . | CAWKKGLPRIYNEQFF | TGTGCCTGGAAAAAGGGACTGCCTCGAATTTACAATGAGCAGTTCTTC
. | TRBJ2-3 | TRBV27 | TRBD1 | CASSLQQGPTDTQYF | TGTGCCAGCAGTTTACAACAGGGGCCCACAGATACGCAGTATTTT
. | TRBJ2-3 | TRBV29-1 | . | CSVEGQGFRDTQYF | TGCAGCGTTGAAGGCCAGGGCTTCAGGGATACGCAGTATTTT
. | TRBJ1-1 | TRBV15 | . | CATSRERVDVFF | TGTGCCACCAGCAGAGAGCGTGTAGATGTTTTCTTT
. | TRBJ2-3 | TRBV15 | . | CATSSDYGDTQYF | TGTGCCACCAGCAGCGACTACGGAGATACGCAGTATTTT
many | TRBJ1-2 | TRBV30 | . | CAWSVGGAYYGYTF | TGTGCCTGGAGTGTTGGCGGGGCGTACTATGGCTACACCTTC
. | TRBJ2-1 | TRBV5-4 | TRBD2 | CASNGGGSSYNEQFF | TGTGCCAGCAATGGCGGGGGGAGCTCCTACAATGAGCAGTTCTTC
. | TRBJ1-6 | TRBV9 | . | CASSPDISSYNSPLHF | TGTGCCAGCAGCCCTGACATCAGCTCCTATAATTCACCCCTCCACTTT
. | TRBJ2-6 | TRBV12-5 | . | CASGLERSGANVLTF | TGTGCTAGTGGTTTGGAGAGGAGTGGGGCCAACGTCCTGACTTTC
few | TRBJ2-7 | TRBV7-9 | TRBD1 | CASSPTDRGLVEQYF | TGTGCCAGCAGCCCGACGGACAGGGGGCTGGTGGAGCAGTACTTC
. | TRBJ2-5 | TRBV7-2 | . | CASSRRGPGETQYF | TGTGCCAGCAGCCGCCGAGGGCCTGGAGAGACCCAGTACTTC
. | TRBJ2-5 | TRBV18 | . | CASSGQQETQYF | TGTGCCAGCTCAGGGCAACAAGAGACCCAGTACTTC
few | TRBJ2-2 | TRBV7-2 | . | CASSPRDSNTGELFF | TGTGCCAGCAGCCCCCGGGACTCGAACACCGGGGAGCTGTTTTTT
. | TRBJ1-1 | TRBV9 | . | CASSGPKQGLITEAFF | TGTGCCAGCAGCGGACCTAAACAGGGTTTGATCACTGAAGCTTTCTTT